This entry is about one T cell receptor (beta chain). TCRdb's copy holds only in-frame clones and misses some; the assay was immunoSEQ multiplex PCR. The data contain about 60,000 clones, 70% to 85% of them singletons. This specimen belongs to a study of blood T cell repertoires in COVID-19. V shed 3 bases, J shed 5 bases, and the junction held 2 bases outside the gene matches. This CDR3 region has 13 residues. Germline V CDR1 and CDR2: DFQATT, SNEGSKA (reference sequence). The chain recombines TRBV20-1 with TRBJ1-4, with 8 bases matching TRBD1. This TCR derives from a man aged 55-75 years with acute or convalescent COVID-19. Sequencing was done on a sample of peripheral blood. CDR3 region: CSASTGGNEKLFF. Here the CDR3 DNA reads TGCAGTGCTAGTACAGGGGGGAATGAAAAACTGTTTTTT.